The next 14 T cell receptor beta chains were all read from a single sample in a study of T cell responses to AZD1222 COVID-19 vaccine. Here immunoSEQ multiplex PCR was the method, and the copy in TCRdb shows in-frame clones only, minus some. The data contain about 110,000 clones, 80% to 95% of them singletons. Material: peripheral blood, obtained on day 0 of AZD1222 vaccination. These receptor sequences come from an adult in good health.

The chain couples TRBV19 to TRBJ1-6, with TRBD1 matching over 8 bases. CDR1 and CDR2 (germline): LNHDA, SQIVND (reference sequence). V lost 3 bases to trimming and J lost 6 bases; unmatched junction nucleotides: 4. The CDR3 is 15 residues long. CDR3 residues: CASSMSDRGNSPLHF. CDR3 bases: TGTGCCAGTAGTATGAGTGACAGGGGTAATTCACCCCTCCACTTT. Filled out from reference TRBV19 and TRBJ1-6, the complete variable domain reads DGGITQSPKYLFRKEGQNVTLSCEQNLNHDAMYWYRQDPGQGLRLIYYSQIVNDFQKGDIAEGYSVSREKKESFPLTVTSAQKNPTAFYLCASSMSDRGNSPLHFGNGTRLTVT.

The chain is built from TRBV6-4 and TRBJ2-5, with TRBD2 matching over 12 bases. V gave up 5 bases and J gave up 2 bases; unmatched junction bases: 3. The length of the CDR3 is 15 residues. From germline, CDR1 is MRHNA and CDR2 SNTAGT. CDR3: CASSPTSGGQETQYF. In DNA form, the CDR3 reads TGTGCCAGCAGTCCGACTAGCGGGGGACAAGAGACCCAGTACTTC.

The chain employs TRBV6-5 and TRBJ2-5; TRBD1 matches at 9 bases. CDR3 length: 15 residues. Trimming cost V 9 bases and J 4 bases; bases outside gene matches: 12. Germline CDR1 and CDR2: MNHEY and SVGAGI. The CDR3 DNA sequence: TGTGCCAGTACGACCGGGACAGGGTTTGGAGAGACCCAGTACTTC. This encodes CASTTGTGFGETQYF.

This chain links TRBV28 with TRBJ1-3; D gene unclear. The V end lost 6 bases, the J end lost 0 bases, and 6 bases lay between the germline ends. Per germline, CDR1 MDHEN and CDR2 SYDVKM. The CDR3 extends over 13 amino acids. The CDR3 reads CASRRSSGNTIYF. DNA for the CDR3: TGTGCCAGCAGGAGGAGCTCTGGAAACACCATATATTTT.

The chain links TRBV19 to TRBJ1-4; no definite D call. Germline CDR1 reads LNHDA; CDR2 reads SQIVND (reference sequence). V dropped 6 bases and J dropped 1 base, with 9 bases sitting between them. CDR3 length equals 14 residues. CDR3 DNA: TGTGCCAGTAGGGATCTGGGAACTAATGAAAAACTGTTTTTT. This sequence encodes CASRDLGTNEKLFF.

V gene TRBV19 combines with J gene TRBJ1-1; D is unresolved. Germline CDR1 LNHDA, CDR2 SQIVND (reference sequence). Between the trimmed V and J ends, which lost 6 bases and 1 base, there was a span of 9 bases. This CDR3 has 13 residues. The CDR3 DNA sequence: TGTGCCAGTAGATACGACCGGAACACTGAAGCTTTCTTT. Translating gives CASRYDRNTEAFF.

The CDR3 DNA follows: TGTGCCAGCAGTTTAGAGGCGAGTCAGCCCCAGCATTTT. This encodes CASSLEASQPQHF. The V and J genes are TRBV12-3 or TRBV12-4 and TRBJ1-5; D is unresolved. Between the trimmed V and J ends, which lost 1 base and 6 bases, there was a span of 7 bases. The CDR3 consists of 13 residues.

This chain uses TRBV6-1 with TRBJ1-2; 11 nucleotides agree with TRBD1. With V trimmed by 3 bases and J by 3 bases, 3 bases remained unmatched. Germline V gene lookup returns CDR1 MNHNS and CDR2 SASEGT. This CDR3 spans 15 amino acids. The CDR3, as DNA: TGTGCCAGCAGTGAGGGGACAGGGGGAGACTATGGCTACACCTTC. Translating it yields CASSEGTGGDYGYTF.

The rearrangement uses TRBV5-4 and TRBJ2-7; 8 bases align to TRBD1. The CDR3 runs to 15 residues. Germline CDR1 reads SGHNT; CDR2 reads YYREEE (reference sequence). Unmatched junction bases numbered 8, after V lost 1 base and J lost 5 bases. The CDR3 spells CASSLSPGGVDEQYF. CDR3 coding DNA: TGTGCCAGCAGCTTGTCGCCAGGGGGCGTCGACGAGCAGTACTTC.

The chain has TRBV4-1 and TRBJ2-7; D remains unclear. Trimming removed 2 bases from V and 1 base from J, with 9 bases in between. CDR1 and CDR2 (germline): MGHRA, YSYEKL. The length of the CDR3 is 14 residues. The CDR3 here is CASSQKDRSYEQYF. DNA for the CDR3: TGCGCCAGCAGCCAAAAGGACCGGTCCTACGAGCAGTACTTC.

The V gene is TRBV29-1, the J gene TRBJ1-5; no clear D gene. Germline V lookup: CDR1 SQVTM, CDR2 ANQGSEA. The CDR3 covers 12 residues. The germline V and J ends were trimmed by 7 bases and 4 bases, with 11 bases remaining between them. The CDR3 DNA follows: TGCAGCGCCTTCTCTTTTAATCAGCCCCAGCATTTT. It yields the protein CSAFSFNQPQHF.

This clone occurred once. The V call is TRBV19, the J call TRBJ2-7; perhaps TRBD2 as D (6 bases). There are 12 residues in the CDR3. V shed 6 bases and J shed 7 bases, with 13 bases lying between them. The germline V gene encodes CDR1 LNHDA and CDR2 SQIVND (reference sequence). The CDR3 nucleotides read TGTGCCAGTAGCTATCCCCGGGAGGAGCAGTACTTC. It encodes CASSYPREEQYF.

The V gene is TRBV19, the J gene TRBJ1-3; no firm D call. The V end was cut by 5 bases, the J end by 4 bases, with 3 bases between. Per the germline V gene, CDR1 is LNHDA and CDR2 is SQIVND (reference sequence). CDR3 length: 11 amino acids. The CDR3 region is CASSVGNTIYF. CDR3 coding DNA: TGTGCCAGTAGTGTGGGAAACACCATATATTTT. Full variable domain (missing parts from reference TRBV19 and TRBJ1-3): DGGITQSPKYLFRKEGQNVTLSCEQNLNHDAMYWYRQDPGQGLRLIYYSQIVNDFQKGDIAEGYSVSREKKESFPLTVTSAQKNPTAFYLCASSVGNTIYFGEGSWLTVV.

The rearrangement links TRBV12-5 to TRBJ1-1; weak D call: TRBD1 (6 bases). Between the trimmed V and J ends, which lost 1 base and 0 bases, there was a span of 9 bases. This CDR3 is built from 15 residues. Germline V CDR1 and CDR2: LGHNT, FRNRAP. The DNA for the CDR3 is TGTGCTAGTGGTTTGGGGGGGGCCATGAACACTGAAGCTTTCTTT. Protein sequence: CASGLGGAMNTEAFF.